This T cell receptor (beta chain) was observed in a study of human T cells and chemical hapten exposure. Study conclusions and caveats: The study found that DPC sensitization did not change TCRs above 1 in 1000 frequency.

This clonotype appeared a few times. Antigen: not known. Individual cDNA molecules each carried unique molecular identifiers attached by the library. Original analysis: Per-sample TCR counts ranged from roughly 20,000 to 700,000, median roughly 96,000. A single record per CDR3 protein comes from TCRdb applying MiXCR to the 5' RACE reads. The V and J calls shown here were made by TCRdb, not taken from the authors' results. This sample carries 80,000 or so distinct CDR3 sequences, approximately 15% of them seen once, and the ten largest clones take nearly 7%. Looked up from germline, CDR1 is SGHDT and CDR2 is YYEEEE. The CDR3 runs 13 residues. V was shortened by 0 bases and J by 2 bases, with 6 bases between the two germline ends. The authors extracted total RNA from unfractionated whole blood.

The source of this sequence is a female donor in good health. This chain connects TRBV5-6 to TRBJ2-7; D not certain. The CDR3 protein is CASSLDTAYEQYF. Here the CDR3 DNA reads TGTGCCAGCAGCTTGGACACCGCCTACGAGCAGTACTTC. The entire variable domain, with the rest obtained from reference TRBV5-6 and TRBJ2-7, is as follows: DAGVTQSPTHLIKTRGQQVTLRCSPKSGHDTVSWYQQALGQGPQFIFQYYEEEERQRGNFPDRFSGHQFPNYSSELNVNALLLGDSALYLCASSLDTAYEQYFGPGTRLTVT.